This TCR beta chain was documented in a study of blood T cells in healthy people across ages (dated by TCRdb to 2015 to 2017). Study-wide context: In model experiments, roughly one uniquely barcoded TCR beta cDNA molecule per two T cells was captured by template switching. Four age groups were formed from the donors: young (average around 15 years), middle-aged (just under 40), aged (about 62) and long-lived (more than 75). To avoid experimental bias, donors of different ages were distributed randomly across sequencing lanes. The study analyzed two additional independent replicas of 1 million unique cDNA reads from the same blood draw for two donors, one aged 18 to 30 and one aged 80 or older. To track age-related changes in TCR beta repertoire diversity, the study relied on deep sequencing normalized with unique cDNA molecular identifiers. Overall study outcomes, separate from this receptor: As age increased, observed TCR beta diversity per million T cells dropped in a roughly linear way, and a significant reduction was already evident by age 40. Donor CMV infection status was unknown, potentially confounding age-related changes in expanded clonotypes. Compared with the aged group, the long-lived group had more naive CD4+ T cells, fewer expanded clones and increased TCR diversity, suggesting age selection. Since profiling was done on bulk unsorted PBMCs, naive and antigen-experienced compartments could not be conclusively compared. The percentage of naive T cells measured by flow cytometry correlated strongly with observed TCR beta diversity. Estimates of total diversity based on one million sequenced T cells were regarded as lower bounds and as underestimates.

Donors were a few dozen systemically healthy Caucasian individuals from Russia aged 6 to 90 years. Each donor gave ten milliliters of peripheral blood, collected into EDTA-treated Vacutainer tubes. PBMCs were isolated by Ficoll-Paque density-gradient centrifugation, with at least 6 million obtained per sample. Trizol reagent was used to extract total RNA from PBMCs, with at least 5 micrograms per sample. For every donor, flow cytometry on a PBMC aliquot measured the percentage of naive CD45RAhigh/CD27high T cells. Library preparation employed 5' RACE. The instrument given in TCRdb is Illumina HiSeq 2500. A second PCR of roughly 7 to 11 cycles was performed with a sample-barcoded 5' primer and a J-beta primer mix. A template-switch 5' adaptor carrying 12 random nucleotides introduced a unique molecular identifier onto each TCR beta cDNA molecule. Each sample yielded at least 3 million CDR3-containing paired-end reads. First-strand cDNA synthesis was performed from all RNA using the Mint cDNA synthesis kit, with priming by a TRBC-specific oligonucleotide. Following uracil-DNA glycosylase treatment, all cDNA underwent a first 18-cycle PCR with the universal primers M1SS and BC2_uni_R. The paper's data handling went like this. For normalization, 1 million high-quality reads were randomly selected from each sample, with every read carrying a distinct molecular identifier. Instead of being binned into consensus sequences, reads with shared molecular identifiers were discarded. MiTCR, set to a Q25 quality threshold and the strictest error-elimination algorithm, was used for CDR3 identification, clonotype clustering and error correction. A nonparametric unseen species model with Euler transformation was used to estimate lower-bound total TCR beta diversity. TCRdb trimmed the raw reads at Q25, called clones with MiXCR and kept productive beta chains. Rows merge per CDR3 protein into single entries with the most common DNA and genes. TCRdb, rather than the study authors, made the V and J calls. The sample data list approximately 800,000 distinct CDR3 sequences, and about 62% of these were observed just once. The top ten constitute around a quarter of the sample.

CDR1 and CDR2 were assigned from the germline V gene as LGHNA and YNFKEQ. The CDR3 runs 15 amino acids, cysteine and phenylalanine included. Of all the DNA, just the CDR3 is kept, 45 bases in frame from base 1. V and J lose 0 bases and 9 bases, and a span of 12 bases separates them. Concerning this clonotype: This receptor's antigen is unknown. No much larger clone exists at a distance of one base, and base qualities are not known.

Sequences were obtained from blood. The receptor comes from a man aged 25-45 years in good health. The chain links TRBV4-2 with TRBJ1-6; the D gene assignment is ambiguous. CDR3 sequence: CASSQDRREGSPLHF. The sequence in DNA is TGTGCCAGCAGCCAAGACAGACGCGAGGGTTCACCCCTCCACTTT.